These 27 T cell receptor beta chains were sequenced from one sample in a study of T cell repertoires in cytomegalovirus infection. TCRdb reprocessed the reads via MiXCR and lists one record per CDR3 protein. The top ten clones hold approximately 15% of a sample with some 400,000 distinct CDR3 sequences, about 33% of them seen once. The specimen sequenced was PBMCs. These receptors were obtained from a human donor in good health (CMV status not recorded). Some clones in this sample may be carry-over from other donors' samples.

The J gene is TRBJ1-2, the V gene TRBV20-1; the D gene is possibly TRBD1 (6 bases). This CDR3 is 16 amino acids long. In germline, CDR1 is DFQATT, CDR2 SNEGSKA (reference sequence). Trimming removed 2 bases at V and 0 bases at J, with 16 bases between. Here the CDR3 DNA reads TGCAGTGCTAGATCGCGTGGGGGCCCGTCTAACTATGGCTACACCTTC. The encoded protein is CSARSRGGPSNYGYTF.

This chain links TRBV6-6 with TRBJ2-7; 7 bases map to TRBD1. This CDR3 spans 15 amino acids. Germline V gives CDR1 MNHNY, CDR2 SVGAGI (reference sequence). V was pared by 6 bases and J by 1 base, with 9 bases of the junction left unmatched. The CDR3 reads CASSFSETGSYEQYF. In nucleotides, the CDR3 is TGTGCCAGCAGCTTCAGCGAGACAGGGTCCTACGAGCAGTACTTC.

The chain links TRBV27 to TRBJ1-5; D gene ambiguous. V was pared by 6 bases and J by 1 base, with 19 bases between. Germline CDR1 and CDR2: MNHEY and SMNVEV (reference sequence). The length of the CDR3 is 17 residues. In DNA, the CDR3 is TGTGCCAGCAGCCTTTTTGGGTCGCGTATGAGCAATCAGCCCCAGCATTTT. The encoded protein is CASSLFGSRMSNQPQHF.

The sample holds a few counts of this clonotype. The chain is built from TRBV6-5 and TRBJ1-3; D call uncertain. Germline V gene lookup returns CDR1 MNHEY and CDR2 SVGAGI. V lost 4 bases, J lost 0 bases, and 13 bases lay in between. The CDR3 extends over 16 amino acids. CDR3 sequence: CASSFKTDYSGNTIYF. Written as DNA, the CDR3 is TGTGCCAGCAGTTTCAAGACGGATTACTCTGGAAACACCATATATTTT.

This clonotype was observed at least ten times. The genes are TRBV7-9 and TRBJ2-1, with D possibly being TRBD1 (5 bases). CDR3 length: 15 amino acids. V was cut by 1 base and J by 1 base, with 8 bases left in between. Germline V gene sequence: CDR1 SEHNR, CDR2 FQNEAQ (reference sequence). CDR3 sequence: CASSLVGVSYNEQFF. As DNA, the CDR3 is TGTGCCAGCAGCTTAGTAGGGGTTTCCTACAATGAGCAGTTCTTC.

The chain carries TRBV6-1 and TRBJ2-4; D not resolved. The V end lost 5 bases, the J end lost 3 bases, and 23 bases lay between the germline ends. This CDR3 has 18 residues. Germline values: CDR1 MNHNS, CDR2 SASEGT. CDR3 sequence reads: CASSPGVQTWVYKNIQYF. In DNA, the CDR3 is TGTGCCAGCAGTCCGGGCGTACAAACGTGGGTGTACAAAAACATTCAGTACTTC.

V and J are TRBV11-2 and TRBJ2-1; D is tentatively TRBD1 or TRBD2 (5 bases each). Germline V CDR1 and CDR2: SGHAT, FQNNGV. The V gene lost 0 bases and the J gene lost 7 bases, with 22 bases spanning the gap. The CDR3 loop spans 18 amino acids. CDR3 in DNA: TGTGCCAGCAGCTTAGAAAATTTCCCCCGGGGACCCAGGAATGAGCAGTTCTTC. Protein product: CASSLENFPRGPRNEQFF.

As to this clonotype: At one end the junction does not follow the germline gene, possibly because of a read error. The chain carries TRBV6-6 and TRBJ2-2, with D maybe TRBD2 (6 bases). The germline gives CDR1 MNHNY, CDR2 SVGAGI (reference sequence). This CDR3 is built from 13 residues. Here the CDR3 reads CASSAVGPGGLFF. The CDR3 nucleotides read TGTGCCAGCAGCGCGGTAGGGCCCGGGGGGCTGTTTTTT.

This clonotype was counted many times. The rearrangement links TRBV7-9 to TRBJ2-7, with 9 bases matching TRBD1. The ends lost 5 bases at V and 3 bases at J; junction bases unmatched: 8. Germline V gene lookup returns CDR1 SEHNR and CDR2 FQNEAQ (reference sequence). The CDR3 extends over 15 amino acids. The CDR3 DNA is TGTGCCAGCAGCCCTGGACAGGGGAATCGCTACGAGCAGTACTTC. It encodes CASSPGQGNRYEQYF.

This clonotype was observed many times. The CDR3 bases are TGTGCCAGCAGCCCTCCTCGGGACAAAGATACGCAGTATTTT. Amino acid sequence: CASSPPRDKDTQYF. The V gene is TRBV7-2, the J gene TRBJ2-3; TRBD1 might be the D (6 bases). CDR3 length: 14 amino acids. Trimming left V 5 bases short and J 5 bases short, with 14 bases between. Germline CDR1 reads SGHTA; CDR2 reads FQGNSA.

This clonotype has ten or more counts. This sequence joins TRBV28 and TRBJ2-7; D unresolved. From germline, CDR1 is MDHEN and CDR2 SYDVKM. This CDR3 has 11 amino acids. V lost 6 bases to trimming and J lost 2 bases, with 5 bases between them. CDR3 nucleotides: TGTGCCAGCAGCTCCCCCTACGAGCAGTACTTC. Protein sequence: CASSSPYEQYF. The full variable domain, in which reference TRBV28 and TRBJ2-7 provide the parts outside the CDR3, is DVKVTQSSRYLVKRTGEKVFLECVQDMDHENMFWYRQDPGLGLRLIYFSYDVKMKEKGDIPEGYSVSREKKERFSLILESASTNQTSMYLCASSSPYEQYFGPGTRLTVT.

This clonotype was picked up many times. V usage is TRBV11-2 and J usage is TRBJ2-5; 11 bases are a match to TRBD1. Trimming took 6 bases from V and 5 from J; bases not matched to a gene: 5. CDR1 is SGHAT and CDR2 is FQNNGV in the germline V gene. The CDR3 consists of 14 residues. The CDR3, as DNA: TGTGCCAGCAGTAGAAGGGACAGGGGGGAGACCCAGTACTTC. This encodes CASSRRDRGETQYF.

The CDR3 here is CASSPSKGLGRRTEAFF. The CDR3 DNA reads as TGTGCCAGCAGCCCGAGTAAGGGGTTGGGTCGACGCACTGAAGCTTTCTTT. The V call is TRBV12-3 or TRBV12-4, the J call TRBJ1-1, with TRBD1 as a possible D gene (5 bases). The V end lost 6 bases, the J end lost 4 bases, and 24 bases lay between the germline ends. This CDR3 spans 17 amino acids.

This clonotype was counted many times. The chain couples TRBV7-2 to TRBJ2-7; 9 bases match TRBD1. From germline, CDR1 is SGHTA and CDR2 FQGNSA. The CDR3 sequence is 17 residues long. V lost 5 bases, J lost 1 base, and 12 bases stayed unmatched. The DNA of the CDR3 is TGTGCCAGCAGCCGAAAACGGGACAGGGCCGTTTCCTACGAGCAGTACTTC. It specifies CASSRKRDRAVSYEQYF. Based on the CDR3 plus reference TRBV7-2 and TRBJ2-7, the full variable domain is GAGVSQSPSNKVTEKGKDVELRCDPISGHTALYWYRQSLGQGLEFLIYFQGNSAPDKSGLPSDRFSAERTGGSVSTLTIQRTQQEDSAVYLCASSRKRDRAVSYEQYFGPGTRLTVT.

This clonotype has more than one count but fewer than ten. The CDR3, as DNA: TGTGCCAGTAGCCGCCGGGAGTGGGAGACCCAGTACTTC. Its translation is CASSRREWETQYF. V gene TRBV19 combines with J gene TRBJ2-5, with D possibly matching TRBD2 (6 bases). Germline assignment: CDR1 LNHDA and CDR2 SQIVND (reference sequence). This CDR3 spans 13 amino acids. Trimming removed 6 bases from V and 5 bases from J, with 13 bases in between.

This clonotype was seen ten or more times. This chain connects TRBV7-8 to TRBJ1-2; 7 bases match TRBD1. V shed 1 base and J 8 bases; nucleotides not matched to a gene: 10. The CDR3 covers 15 residues. The germline CDR1 and CDR2 sequences are SGHVS and FQNEAQ. CDR3 DNA sequence: TGTGCCAGCAGCTTAGAGGCGCAGGGGGTCAGCGGCTACACCTTC. Translation: CASSLEAQGVSGYTF.

This clonotype was seen ten or more times. The chain carries TRBV7-8 and TRBJ2-3, with TRBD1 matching 7 bases. This CDR3 comprises 16 residues. CDR1 and CDR2 from the germline V gene are SGHVS and FQNEAQ. The V and J ends lost 1 base and 1 base, in that order; junction bases with no gene match: 5. CDR3 nucleotides: TGTGCCAGCAGCTTAGTGGGGGACAGACGCACAGATACGCAGTATTTT. Its protein product is CASSLVGDRRTDTQYF.

This sequence joins TRBV12-3 or TRBV12-4 and TRBJ2-1; 8 bases match TRBD1. The CDR3 length is 14 residues. V dropped 7 bases and J dropped 3; count of bases not matched to a gene: 5. CDR3 sequence: CASNNRGDYNEQFF. For the CDR3, the DNA is TGTGCCAGCAACAACAGGGGGGACTACAATGAGCAGTTCTTC.

Of note for this clonotype: A much larger clone sits a single nucleotide away, making a read error possible. The V gene is TRBV7-2, the J gene TRBJ2-1; possibly TRBD2 for D (6 bases). Germline CDR1 and CDR2: SGHTA and FQGNSA. This CDR3 has 15 residues. V dropped 5 bases and J dropped 5 bases, with 16 bases sitting between them. The CDR3 sequence: CASSRLGGTDNEQFF. Written as DNA, the CDR3 is TGTGCCAGCAGCCGCCTTGGGGGGACTGACAATGAGCAGTTCTTC.

This clonotype was seen more than once but under ten times. The chain is built from TRBV15 and TRBJ2-7, with D tentatively TRBD1 (6 bases). CDR1 is LNHNV and CDR2 is YYDKDF in the germline V gene (reference sequence). The CDR3 extends over 18 amino acids. Trimming took off 1 base at V and 3 bases at J, with 22 bases between the two ends. CDR3 sequence reads: CATSRAQLLGDKYYEQYF. The CDR3 bases are TGTGCCACCAGCAGAGCCCAACTCCTAGGGGACAAGTACTACGAGCAGTACTTC.

The V and J genes are TRBV6-2 or TRBV6-3 and TRBJ1-1, with no clear D. The germline CDR1 and CDR2 sequences are MNHEY and SVGEGT. V shed 0 bases and J shed 1 base, with 9 bases lying between them. The CDR3 sequence is 15 residues long. CDR3 amino acids: CASSYSFYGNTEAFF. The CDR3 nucleotides are TGTGCCAGCAGTTACTCTTTCTACGGGAACACTGAAGCTTTCTTT.

This clonotype was recorded once. J is TRBJ1-2 and V is TRBV7-9; the D is unclear. CDR1 SEHNR and CDR2 FQNEAQ come from the germline V gene (reference sequence). V dropped 1 base and J dropped 3 bases, with 9 bases sitting between them. There are 14 residues in the CDR3. In DNA, the CDR3 is TGTGCCAGCAGCTTAGTGGGCACCGACTATGGCTACACCTTC. Residues: CASSLVGTDYGYTF.

This clonotype occurred many times. Here the CDR3 DNA reads TGTGCCAGCCGACGGACTAGCGGAGATACGCAGTATTTT. Amino acid sequence: CASRRTSGDTQYF. The chain carries TRBV7-9 and TRBJ2-3, with 10 bases that match TRBD2. Losses at the gene ends were 8 bases for V and 5 bases for J; bases not matched to a gene: 4. This CDR3 is 13 amino acids long. Germline V CDR1 and CDR2: SEHNR, FQNEAQ (reference sequence).

As to this clonotype: One junction end disagrees with the germline gene, perhaps due to a read error. V usage is TRBV4-1 and J usage is TRBJ1-1; 7 bases match TRBD1. Germline CDR1 and CDR2: MGHRA and YSYEKL. There are 17 residues in the CDR3. The CDR3 sequence: CASSQALRQGQNTEDFF. DNA of the CDR3: TGCGCCAGCAGCCAAGCCCTCCGACAGGGACAGAACACTGAAGATTTCTTT.

DNA for the CDR3: TGTGCCAGCAGTTTGAAATGGGGACTTCAAGGGGAGCTGTTTTTT. Its translation is CASSLKWGLQGELFF. V gene TRBV28 combines with J gene TRBJ2-2; D possibly corresponds to TRBD2 (6 bases). CDR1 and CDR2 (germline): MDHEN, SYDVKM. Trimming cost V 3 bases and J 8 bases, with 16 bases left between them. CDR3 length: 15 amino acids.

This clonotype was recorded a few times. V is TRBV29-1 and J is TRBJ1-4, with 7 bases identical to TRBD1. This CDR3 is built from 13 residues. Germline-derived CDR1 and CDR2 are SQVTM and ANQGSEA. Trimming at V came to 7 bases and at J to 2 bases, leaving 4 bases not matched to a gene. CDR3 region: CSAQTGTNEKLFF. The CDR3 DNA reads TGCAGCGCCCAGACAGGGACTAATGAAAAACTGTTTTTT. The full variable domain, completed using reference TRBV29-1 and TRBJ1-4, is SAVISQKPSRDICQRGTSLTIQCQVDSQVTMMFWYRQQPGQSLTLIATANQGSEATYESGFVIDKFPISRPNLTFSTLTVSNMSPEDSSIYLCSAQTGTNEKLFFGSGTQLSVL.

Ten or more counts support this clonotype. CDR3 DNA: TGTGCCAGCAGCCCTACGGGACAGAGCTCCTACGAGCAGTACTTC. Encoded protein: CASSPTGQSSYEQYF. The chain carries TRBV7-2 and TRBJ2-7, with TRBD1 matching 7 bases. The J segment lost 0 bases and the V segment lost 5 bases, leaving 7 bases of the junction unmatched. CDR1 and CDR2 from the germline V gene are SGHTA and FQGNSA. CDR3 length: 15 amino acids. The full variable domain, rest sourced from reference TRBV7-2 and TRBJ2-7, is GAGVSQSPSNKVTEKGKDVELRCDPISGHTALYWYRQSLGQGLEFLIYFQGNSAPDKSGLPSDRFSAERTGGSVSTLTIQRTQQEDSAVYLCASSPTGQSSYEQYFGPGTRLTVT.